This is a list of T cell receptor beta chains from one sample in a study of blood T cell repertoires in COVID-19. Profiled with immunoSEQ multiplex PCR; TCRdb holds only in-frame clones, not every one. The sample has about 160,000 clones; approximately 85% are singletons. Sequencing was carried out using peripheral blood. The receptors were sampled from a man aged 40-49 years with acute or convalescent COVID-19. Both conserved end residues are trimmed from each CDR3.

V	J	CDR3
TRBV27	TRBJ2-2	ASSPPGTGNTGELF
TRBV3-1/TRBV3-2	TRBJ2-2	ASSPGLGTGELF
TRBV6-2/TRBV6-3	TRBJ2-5	ASSRTGSEETQY
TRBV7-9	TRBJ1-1	ASSSSGNTEAF
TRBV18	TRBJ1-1	ASSSNFMNTEAF
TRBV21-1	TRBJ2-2	ASSKEYKGELF
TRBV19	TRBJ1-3	ASTSVVEISGNTIY
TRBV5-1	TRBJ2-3	ASSRDRESDTQY
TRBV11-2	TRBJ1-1	ASTQQQGNTEAF
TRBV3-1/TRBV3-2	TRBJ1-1	ASSLGQGGTEAF
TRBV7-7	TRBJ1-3	ASSLSAGNGNTIY
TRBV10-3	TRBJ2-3	AISESPPGTGVPSDTQY
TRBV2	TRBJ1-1	ASSGPTQGTEAF
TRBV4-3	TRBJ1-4	ASSQARATNEKLF
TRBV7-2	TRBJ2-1	ASSLTGNEQF
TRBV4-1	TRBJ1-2	ASSQGWTGNYGYT
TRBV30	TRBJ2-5	AWSVLGPGGRGTQY
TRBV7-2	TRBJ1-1	ASSSPGVWTEAF
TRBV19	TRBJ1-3	ASNQQGAAGNTIY
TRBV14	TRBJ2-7	ASSQDFGTTSYEQY
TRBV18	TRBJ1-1	ASSPLLGQKNTEAF
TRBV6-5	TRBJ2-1	ASRGDRESFNEQF
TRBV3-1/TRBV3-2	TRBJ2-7	ASSPPGTYEQY
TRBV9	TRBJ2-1	ASSGGTGVGNEQF
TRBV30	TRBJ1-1	AWSLLTVNTEAF
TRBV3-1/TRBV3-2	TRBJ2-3	ASSHWTSVDTQY
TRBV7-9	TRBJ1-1	ASSSTDLNTEAF
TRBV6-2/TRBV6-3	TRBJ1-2	ASSRDRSPSTYGYT
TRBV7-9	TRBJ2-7	ASSVRDRGNEQY
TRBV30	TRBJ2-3	AWRPGGRGDTQY
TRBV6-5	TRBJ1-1	ASSYSDRNTEAF
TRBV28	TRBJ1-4	ASSSLGTANEKLF
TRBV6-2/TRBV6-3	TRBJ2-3	ASSLAGGLTDTQY